This is a list of T cell receptor beta chains from one sample in a study of neurological immune-mediated disorders. TCRdb itself ran the 5' RACE reads through MiXCR, one entry per CDR3 protein. The sample includes around 16,000 distinct CDR3 sequences, 8.5% to 10% seen only once; the top ten take about 46%. The specimen was CD8+ T cells from blood. The origin of the receptors is a man in his forties or fifties in good health. Both conserved end residues are part of each CDR3. A D gene is named only where the DNA matches it firmly. Clone size is not always given. Where it is, it says once, few, many or a class for expanded clones.

TRBV4-1,TRBJ2-2,-,many,CASSQEANTGELFF,TGCGCCAGCAGCCAAGAAGCGAACACCGGGGAGCTGTTTTTT
TRBV7-9,TRBJ2-7,-,many,CASSPRGYEQYF,TGTGCCAGCAGCCCCAGGGGTTACGAGCAGTACTTC
TRBV28,TRBJ2-1,-,-,CTSNIGGSQQFF,TGTACCAGCAATATAGGGGGAAGTCAGCAGTTCTTC
TRBV7-6,TRBJ2-2,TRBD2,-,CASISGSTGELFF,TGTGCCAGTATTAGCGGGAGTACCGGGGAGCTGTTTTTT
TRBV28,TRBJ1-5,TRBD1,many,CASSLSYRGAQPQHF,TGTGCCAGCAGTTTATCTTACAGGGGGGCTCAGCCCCAGCATTTT
TRBV5-1,TRBJ2-1,TRBD2,many,CASSLASGYNEQFF,TGCGCCAGCAGCTTGGCTAGCGGCTACAATGAGCAGTTCTTC
TRBV30,TRBJ2-1,-,few,CAWSGDWGGEQFF,TGTGCCTGGAGTGGCGACTGGGGCGGCGAGCAGTTCTTC
TRBV9,TRBJ2-7,TRBD1,many,CASSGRDSTYEQYF,TGTGCCAGCAGCGGCCGGGACAGTACCTACGAGCAGTACTTC
TRBV10-2,TRBJ2-3,-,many,CATSPSGSTDTQYF,TGCGCCACTAGTCCCAGCGGTAGCACAGATACGCAGTATTTT
TRBV2,TRBJ2-7,-,many,CAKQQGSVYEQYF,TGTGCCAAGCAACAGGGTTCGGTATACGAGCAGTACTTC
TRBV2,TRBJ2-7,TRBD1,many,CASSLSSDRDSYEQYF,TGTGCCAGCAGCCTAAGTTCGGACAGGGACTCCTACGAGCAGTACTTC
TRBV12-3/TRBV12-4,TRBJ2-3,TRBD2,many,CASSFCLQSIGLAGGGWRCTQYF,TGTGCCAGCAGTTTTTGTCTCCAAAGCATCGGACTAGCGGGAGGAGGGTGGAGGTGTACGCAGTATTTT
TRBV5-8,TRBJ2-1,-,many,CASSFDGGYNEQFF,TGTGCCAGCAGCTTCGATGGGGGTTACAATGAGCAGTTCTTC
TRBV5-1,TRBJ2-1,TRBD1,many,CASSLGQGTEQFF,TGCGCCAGCAGCTTGGGACAGGGGACTGAGCAGTTCTTC
TRBV12-3/TRBV12-4,TRBJ2-1,TRBD2,many,CATWVRREVGNEQFF,TGTGCCACATGGGTGCGGCGGGAGGTTGGCAATGAGCAGTTCTTC
TRBV19,TRBJ1-5,-,many,CASSIASYQPQHF,TGTGCCAGTAGTATCGCGAGCTATCAGCCCCAGCATTTT
TRBV9,TRBJ2-5,TRBD1,many,CASSVDIGDRKETQYF,TGTGCCAGCAGCGTAGATATTGGGGACAGAAAAGAGACCCAGTACTTC
TRBV27,TRBJ2-2,-,many,CVSSPGLNTGELFF,TGTGTCAGCAGTCCGGGACTTAACACCGGGGAGCTGTTTTTT
TRBV18,TRBJ2-1,TRBD2,-,CASSAVRGGREQFF,TGTGCCAGCTCAGCAGTCCGCGGGGGGCGTGAGCAGTTCTTC
TRBV15,TRBJ1-4,TRBD1,many,CATSRRQGSEKLFF,TGTGCCACCAGCCGAAGACAGGGGAGTGAAAAACTGTTTTTT
TRBV12-3/TRBV12-4,TRBJ2-5,TRBD2,-,CASSESGGRETQYF,TGTGCCAGCAGTGAGAGCGGGGGAAGGGAGACCCAGTACTTC
TRBV9,TRBJ2-1,-,many,CASSLRSNEQFF,TGTGCCAGCAGCCTCCGGTCGAATGAGCAGTTCTTC
TRBV20-1,TRBJ2-7,TRBD2,many,CSAKNSGISSYEQYF,TGCAGTGCCAAAAATAGCGGGATCAGCTCCTACGAGCAGTACTTC
TRBV7-9,TRBJ2-5,TRBD1,many,CASSSRDSSLQETQYF,TGTGCCAGCAGCTCCCGGGACAGCTCACTCCAAGAGACCCAGTACTTC